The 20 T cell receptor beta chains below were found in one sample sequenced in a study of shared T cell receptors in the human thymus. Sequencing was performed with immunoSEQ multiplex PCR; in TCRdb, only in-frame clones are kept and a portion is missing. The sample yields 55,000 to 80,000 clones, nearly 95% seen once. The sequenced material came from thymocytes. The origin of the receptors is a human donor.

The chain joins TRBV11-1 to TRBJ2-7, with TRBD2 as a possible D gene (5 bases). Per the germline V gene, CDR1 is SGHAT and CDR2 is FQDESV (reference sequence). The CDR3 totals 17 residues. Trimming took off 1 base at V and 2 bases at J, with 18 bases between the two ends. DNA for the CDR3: TGTGCCAGCAGCTTAGTCTTCGCGGGCGGCGGCCCCTACGAGCAGTACTTC. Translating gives CASSLVFAGGGPYEQYF.

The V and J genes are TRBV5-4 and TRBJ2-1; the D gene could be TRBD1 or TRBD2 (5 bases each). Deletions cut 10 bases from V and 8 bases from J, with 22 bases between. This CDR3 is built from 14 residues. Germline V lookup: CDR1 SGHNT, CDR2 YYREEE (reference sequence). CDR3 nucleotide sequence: TGTGCCTGTTGGGGACCGCCTGCAGTGGATGAGCAGTTCTTC. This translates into CACWGPPAVDEQFF. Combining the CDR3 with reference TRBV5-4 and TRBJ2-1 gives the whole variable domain ETGVTQSPTHLIKTRGQQVTLRCSSQSGHNTVSWYQQALGQGPQFIFQYYREEENGRGNFPPRFSGLQFPNYSSELNVNALELDDSALYLCACWGPPAVDEQFFGPGTRLTVL.

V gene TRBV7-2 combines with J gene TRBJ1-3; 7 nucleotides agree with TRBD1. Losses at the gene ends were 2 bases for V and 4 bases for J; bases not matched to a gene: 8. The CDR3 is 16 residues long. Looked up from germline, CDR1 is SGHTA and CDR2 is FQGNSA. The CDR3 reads CASSLRQGVVGNTIYF. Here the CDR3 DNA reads TGTGCCAGCAGCTTAAGACAGGGAGTCGTAGGAAACACCATATATTTT.

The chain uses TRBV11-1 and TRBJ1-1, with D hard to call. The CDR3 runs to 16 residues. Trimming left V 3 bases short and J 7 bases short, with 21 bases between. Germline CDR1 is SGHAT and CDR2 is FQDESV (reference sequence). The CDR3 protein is CASSFPSPPRSGEAFF. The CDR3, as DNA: TGTGCCAGCAGCTTCCCCAGTCCCCCCCGCAGCGGTGAAGCTTTCTTT.

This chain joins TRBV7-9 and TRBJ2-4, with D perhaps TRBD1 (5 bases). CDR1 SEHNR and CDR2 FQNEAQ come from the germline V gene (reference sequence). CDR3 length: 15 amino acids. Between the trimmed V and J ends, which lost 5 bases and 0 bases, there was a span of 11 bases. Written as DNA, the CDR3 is TGTGCCAGCAGCCGACAGATTTTAGCCAAAAACATTCAGTACTTC. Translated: CASSRQILAKNIQYF.

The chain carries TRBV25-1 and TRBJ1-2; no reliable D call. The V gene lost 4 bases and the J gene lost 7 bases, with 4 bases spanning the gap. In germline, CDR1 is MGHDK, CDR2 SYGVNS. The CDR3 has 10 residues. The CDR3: CASSGPGYTF. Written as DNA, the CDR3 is TGTGCCAGCAGTGGTCCTGGCTACACCTTC.

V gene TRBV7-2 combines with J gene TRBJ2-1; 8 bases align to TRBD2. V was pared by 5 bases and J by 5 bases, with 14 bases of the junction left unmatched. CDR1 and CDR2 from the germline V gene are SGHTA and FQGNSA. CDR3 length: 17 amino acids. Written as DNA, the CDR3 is TGTGCCAGCAGCCCCACTAGCGGACTTAGGGCCAACAATGAGCAGTTCTTC. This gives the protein CASSPTSGLRANNEQFF.

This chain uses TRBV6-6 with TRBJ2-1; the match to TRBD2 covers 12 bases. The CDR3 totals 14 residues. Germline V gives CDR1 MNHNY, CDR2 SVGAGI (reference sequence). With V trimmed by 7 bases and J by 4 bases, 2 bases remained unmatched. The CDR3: CASTLAGGYNEQFF. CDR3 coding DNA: TGTGCCAGCACCCTAGCGGGGGGGTACAATGAGCAGTTCTTC.

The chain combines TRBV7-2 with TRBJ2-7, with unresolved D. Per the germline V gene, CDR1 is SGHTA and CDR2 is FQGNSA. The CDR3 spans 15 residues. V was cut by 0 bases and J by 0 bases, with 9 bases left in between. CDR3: CASSLATLFSYEQYF. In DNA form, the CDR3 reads TGTGCCAGCAGCTTAGCGACTCTATTCTCCTACGAGCAGTACTTC.

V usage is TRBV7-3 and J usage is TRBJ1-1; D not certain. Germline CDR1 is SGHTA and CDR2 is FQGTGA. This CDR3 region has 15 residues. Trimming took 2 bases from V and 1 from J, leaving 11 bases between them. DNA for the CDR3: TGTGCCAGCAGCTTATGCGGACGGCCGAACACTGAAGCTTTCTTT. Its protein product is CASSLCGRPNTEAFF.

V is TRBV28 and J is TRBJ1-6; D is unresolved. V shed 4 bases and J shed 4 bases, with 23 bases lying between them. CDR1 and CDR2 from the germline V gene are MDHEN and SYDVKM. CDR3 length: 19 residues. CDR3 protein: CASSCRTLRVKLYNSPLHF. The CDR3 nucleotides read TGTGCCAGCAGTTGCCGAACACTTAGGGTTAAGTTATATAATTCACCCCTCCACTTT.

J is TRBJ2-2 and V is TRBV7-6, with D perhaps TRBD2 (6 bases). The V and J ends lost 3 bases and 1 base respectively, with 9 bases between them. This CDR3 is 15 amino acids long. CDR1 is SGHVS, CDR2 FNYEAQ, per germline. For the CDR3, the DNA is TGTGCCAGCAGCTTGACTAGAGTGAACACCGGGGAGCTGTTTTTT. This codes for CASSLTRVNTGELFF.

The CDR3 loop reads CASSLRGPTRYYEQYF. The CDR3 coding sequence is TGCGCCAGCAGCCTCCGCGGGCCTACACGATACTACGAGCAGTACTTC. The rearrangement joins TRBV4-3 to TRBJ2-7, with D maybe TRBD2 (5 bases). This CDR3 has 16 residues. Germline loops: CDR1 LGHNA, CDR2 YSLEER. V was shortened by 4 bases and J by 3 bases, with 19 bases between the two germline ends.

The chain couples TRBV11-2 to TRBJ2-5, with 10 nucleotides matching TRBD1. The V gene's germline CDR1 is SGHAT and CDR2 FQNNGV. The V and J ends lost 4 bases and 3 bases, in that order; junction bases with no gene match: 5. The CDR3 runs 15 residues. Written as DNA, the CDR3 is TGTGCCAGCAGCTCCCCGGGACAGGGGAAAGAGACCCAGTACTTC. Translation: CASSSPGQGKETQYF.

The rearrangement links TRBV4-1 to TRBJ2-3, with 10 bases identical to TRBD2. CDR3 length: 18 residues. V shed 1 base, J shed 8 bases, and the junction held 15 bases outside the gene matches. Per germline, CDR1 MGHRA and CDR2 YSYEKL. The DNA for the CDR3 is TGCGCCAGCAGCCAAGGATTGTCGAAGCGGGGGGGCCCAGCTACGCAGTATTTT. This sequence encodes CASSQGLSKRGGPATQYF.

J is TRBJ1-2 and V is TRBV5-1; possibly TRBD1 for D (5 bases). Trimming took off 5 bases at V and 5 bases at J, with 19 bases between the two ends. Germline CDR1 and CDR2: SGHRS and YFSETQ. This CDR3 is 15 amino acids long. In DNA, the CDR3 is TGCGCCAGCAGTTTTTCAGGACACCCGGGGTATGGCTACACCTTC. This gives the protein CASSFSGHPGYGYTF.

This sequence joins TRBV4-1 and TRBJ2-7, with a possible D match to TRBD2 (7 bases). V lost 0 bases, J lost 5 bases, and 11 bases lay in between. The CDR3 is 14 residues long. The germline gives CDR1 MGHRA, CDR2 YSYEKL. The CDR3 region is CASSQETGGHEQYF. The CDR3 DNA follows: TGCGCCAGCAGCCAAGAGACGGGGGGCCACGAGCAGTACTTC.

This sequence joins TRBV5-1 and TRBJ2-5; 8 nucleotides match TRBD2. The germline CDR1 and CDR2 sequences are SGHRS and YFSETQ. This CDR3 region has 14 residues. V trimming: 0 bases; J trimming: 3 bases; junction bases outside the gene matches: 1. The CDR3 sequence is CASSLVGGEETQYF. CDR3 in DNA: TGCGCCAGCAGCTTGGTCGGGGGGGAAGAGACCCAGTACTTC.

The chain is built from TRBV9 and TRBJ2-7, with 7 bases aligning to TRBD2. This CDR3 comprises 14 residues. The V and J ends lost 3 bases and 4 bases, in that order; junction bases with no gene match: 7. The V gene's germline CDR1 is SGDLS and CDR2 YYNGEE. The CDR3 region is CASSAVGGFYEQYF. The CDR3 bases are TGTGCCAGCAGCGCCGTCGGGGGGTTTTACGAGCAGTACTTC.

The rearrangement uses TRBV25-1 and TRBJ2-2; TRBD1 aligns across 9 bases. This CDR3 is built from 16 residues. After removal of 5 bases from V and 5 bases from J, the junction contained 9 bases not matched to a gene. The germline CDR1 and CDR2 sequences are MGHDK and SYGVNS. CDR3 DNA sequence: TGTGCCAGCAGTCCCGGACAGGGGTTGAGGACCGGGGAGCTGTTTTTT. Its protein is CASSPGQGLRTGELFF.